This paragraph covers one T cell receptor beta chain sequence. Since a much larger clone is just one base distant, this may be a read error. Through a sample-barcoded 5' primer and a J-beta primer mix, a second PCR was run for about 6 to 12 cycles. TCRdb used MiXCR to reprocess the 5' RACE reads, holding one entry per CDR3 protein. The sample shows under 1,000,000 distinct CDR3 sequences, about 34% of them seen only once. This entry comes from a study of blood T cells in healthy people across ages. Germline V CDR1 and CDR2: LGHDT, YNNKEL (reference sequence). This CDR3 contains 16 residues. This chain joins TRBV3-1 and TRBJ2-1; 7 bases are a match to TRBD2. Gene TRBJ2-7 matches the end of the DNA better, so the J call may be wrong. What was sequenced was blood. The sequence was collected from a man between 18 and 35 years old in good health. The CDR3 coding sequence is TGTGCCAGCAGCCAAGATCGCCTAGCGGTCTACAATGAGCAGTACTTC. Protein sequence: CASSQDRLAVYNEQYF.